The 18 T cell receptor beta chains presented below share a single source sample, sequenced in a study of blood T cell repertoires in COVID-19. Assay: immunoSEQ multiplex PCR; the TCRdb copy retains only in-frame clones and omits some. The table has 100,000 to 120,000 clones, 72% seen once. Sequencing was performed on peripheral blood. The receptor set was obtained from a woman in her sixties with acute or convalescent COVID-19.

This clone was seen more than once but under ten times. The chain links TRBV7-9 to TRBJ1-1; 8 nucleotides align to TRBD1. V was clipped by 5 bases and J by 1 base; unmatched bases: 3. The CDR3 extends over 14 amino acids. Germline V gene data show CDR1 as SEHNR and CDR2 as FQNEAQ (reference sequence). CDR3: CASSLGTGNTEAFF. The CDR3 DNA reads TGTGCCAGCAGCCTGGGGACAGGGAACACTGAAGCTTTCTTT.

The J gene is TRBJ1-2, the V gene TRBV30; tentative D call: TRBD1 (6 bases). In germline, CDR1 is GTSNPN, CDR2 SVGIG (reference sequence). V was cut by 1 base and J by 4 bases, with 19 bases left in between. The CDR3 runs 16 residues. DNA of the CDR3: TGTGCCTGGAGTGCGAACTTGGACAGCCGGGGCTATGGCTACACCTTC. It codes for CAWSANLDSRGYGYTF.

The chain carries TRBV4-3 and TRBJ1-4, with 8 bases lining up with TRBD1. The CDR3 runs 20 residues. Germline assignment: CDR1 LGHNA and CDR2 YSLEER. The trim removed 0 bases at V and 0 bases at J, leaving 12 bases unmatched. This chain's CDR3 is CASSQEGRYRGATTNEKLFF. CDR3 bases: TGCGCCAGCAGCCAAGAAGGGAGGTACAGGGGGGCCACAACTAATGAAAAACTGTTTTTT.

This sequence joins TRBV24-1 and TRBJ1-2; tentative D call: TRBD1 (6 bases). The V end lost 3 bases, the J end lost 2 bases, and 9 bases lay between the germline ends. CDR1 is KGHDR, CDR2 SFDVKD, per germline. The CDR3 extends over 14 amino acids. In DNA form, the CDR3 reads TGTGCCACCAGTGATACCGGACAGAACTATGGCTACACCTTC. Protein product: CATSDTGQNYGYTF.

This chain joins TRBV5-1 and TRBJ2-5, with 11 positions matching TRBD2. CDR3 length: 17 residues. V gave up 0 bases and J gave up 4 bases; unmatched junction bases: 8. The germline V gene has CDR1 SGHRS and CDR2 YFSETQ. The CDR3 here is CASSLGPVTSGGETQYF. The DNA for the CDR3 is TGCGCCAGCAGCTTGGGACCAGTTACTAGCGGGGGAGAGACCCAGTACTTC.

This clone appeared a few times. This chain joins TRBV18 and TRBJ1-5; D is perhaps TRBD1 (5 bases). Trimming stripped 0 bases from V and 5 bases from J, with 11 bases between. Per the germline V gene, CDR1 is KGHSH and CDR2 is LQKENI. This CDR3 is built from 15 residues. In nucleotides, the CDR3 is TGTGCCAGCTCACCACCCGCGTCGGGGGATCAGCCCCAGCATTTT. Its protein product is CASSPPASGDQPQHF.

This clone was seen a handful of times. This chain joins TRBV2 and TRBJ1-4; D is uncertain. Germline V gene sequence: CDR1 SNHLY, CDR2 FYNNEI. This CDR3 spans 14 amino acids. The V end lost 7 bases, the J end lost 3 bases, and 12 bases lay between the germline ends. This CDR3 is CASKRLTSNEKLFF. The DNA for the CDR3 is TGTGCCAGCAAACGATTGACATCTAATGAAAAACTGTTTTTT.

The chain links TRBV28 to TRBJ1-6; tentative D call: TRBD1 (6 bases). The germline V gene encodes CDR1 MDHEN and CDR2 SYDVKM. Trimming shortened V by 6 bases and J by 7 bases, and 16 bases separated the two germline ends. The CDR3 is 15 amino acids. CDR3 region: CASRFDRKGNSPLHF. CDR3 DNA sequence: TGTGCCAGCAGATTCGACAGGAAGGGGAATTCACCCCTCCACTTT.

A few counts support this clone. The gene calls are TRBV28 and TRBJ1-4; possibly TRBD1 for D (5 bases). The CDR3 totals 14 residues. Germline values: CDR1 MDHEN, CDR2 SYDVKM. Trimming left V 5 bases short and J 3 bases short, with 10 bases between. CDR3 bases: TGTGCCAGCAGTCCCGGACAAGCTAATGAAAAACTGTTTTTT. This codes for CASSPGQANEKLFF.

This clone was seen only once. The chain has TRBV9 and TRBJ1-1, with D possibly matching TRBD1 (5 bases). The CDR3 runs to 14 residues. Per the germline V gene, CDR1 is SGDLS and CDR2 is YYNGEE. The V end was cut by 4 bases, the J end by 11 bases, with 21 bases between. CDR3 nucleotides: TGTGCCAGCAGCTCTCAAACAGGTGACCCCGGGGCTTTCTTT. The encoded protein is CASSSQTGDPGAFF.

The J gene is TRBJ1-3, the V gene TRBV3-1 (or the pseudogene TRBV3-2); D uncertain. The CDR3 extends over 13 amino acids. Germline V lookup: CDR1 LGHDT, CDR2 YNNKEL (reference sequence). V lost 3 bases and J 0 bases, leaving 3 bases between the germline ends. The DNA for the CDR3 is TGTGCCAGCAGCCAGTACTCTGGAAACACCATATATTTT. Translation gives CASSQYSGNTIYF.

This chain joins TRBV12-5 and TRBJ2-2; 8 nucleotides agree with TRBD1. Per germline, CDR1 LGHNT and CDR2 FRNRAP. This CDR3 comprises 19 residues. The trim removed 4 bases at V and 5 bases at J, leaving 18 bases unmatched. Here the CDR3 reads CASGSPTPGQGAGTGELFF. CDR3 bases: TGTGCTAGTGGTTCACCCACCCCCGGGCAGGGGGCGGGTACCGGGGAGCTGTTTTTT.

V and J are TRBV19 and TRBJ1-1; D is perhaps TRBD1 (5 bases). The germline gives CDR1 LNHDA, CDR2 SQIVND (reference sequence). V lost 9 bases to trimming and J lost 6 bases, with 14 bases between them. This CDR3 has 12 amino acids. CDR3: CASFGGGAEAFF. The CDR3 coding sequence is TGTGCCAGCTTCGGGGGGGGAGCTGAAGCTTTCTTT.

The chain uses TRBV12-5 and TRBJ1-2; weak D call: TRBD1 (6 bases). The germline V gene has CDR1 LGHNT and CDR2 FRNRAP. CDR3 length: 13 residues. V lost 6 bases and J lost 8, with 16 bases in between. The CDR3 spells CASGPRQDQGYTF. The CDR3 DNA sequence: TGTGCTAGTGGCCCCCGACAGGACCAAGGCTACACCTTC. Complete variable domain (other parts from reference TRBV12-5 and TRBJ1-2): DARVTQTPRHKVTEMGQEVTMRCQPILGHNTVFWYRQTMMQGLELLAYFRNRAPLDDSGMPKDRFSAEMPDATLATLKIQPSEPRDSAVYFCASGPRQDQGYTFGSGTRLTVV.

The chain joins TRBV2 to TRBJ1-5; TRBD1 aligns across 10 bases. V was clipped by 4 bases and J by 7 bases; unmatched bases: 4. Germline V CDR1 and CDR2: SNHLY, FYNNEI. The CDR3 runs to 14 residues. This CDR3 reads CASSVRDRGQPQHF. In nucleotides, the CDR3 is TGTGCCAGCAGTGTGCGGGACAGGGGACAGCCCCAGCATTTT.

CDR3: CASSLGRAPTEAFF. The CDR3 nucleotides are TGCGCCAGCAGCTTGGGGCGGGCTCCTACTGAAGCTTTCTTT. V is TRBV5-1 and J is TRBJ1-1; D gene ambiguous. V lost 0 bases to trimming and J lost 5 bases, with 11 bases between them. The CDR3 sequence is 14 residues long. In germline, CDR1 is SGHRS, CDR2 YFSETQ.

The chain recombines TRBV28 with TRBJ1-2, with TRBD1 as a possible D gene (6 bases). The CDR3 is 13 residues long. In germline, CDR1 is MDHEN, CDR2 SYDVKM. Between the trimmed V and J ends, which lost 5 bases and 5 bases, there was a span of 12 bases. The CDR3: CASSLNRGYGYTF. DNA for the CDR3: TGTGCCAGCAGTCTAAATAGGGGGTATGGCTACACCTTC.

The chain couples TRBV6-5 to TRBJ1-1; possibly TRBD1 for D (6 bases). Trimming removed 0 bases at V and 4 bases at J, with 12 bases between. Per germline, CDR1 MNHEY and CDR2 SVGAGI. The CDR3 sequence is 15 residues long. This CDR3 reads CASSYSGHRSTEAFF. The CDR3 region has the DNA TGTGCCAGCAGTTACTCGGGACACCGGTCCACTGAAGCTTTCTTT.